This record concerns one T cell receptor (beta chain) sequence. The data derive from a study of shared T cell receptors in the human thymus. TCRdb keeps only in-frame clones here, not all; method: immunoSEQ multiplex PCR. The data contain under 700,000 clones, about 84% of them singletons. In addition, the sample was reused for a study of human thymus T cells. That work adds: Corrective surgery for congenital heart defects was being performed on the healthy Finnish infants who served as donors. Corrective heart surgery yielded resections, and these provided the thymus tissue. It looked as if thymic and blood repertoires used V and J genes in a biased way. Related work found strong thymic repertoire overlap between unrelated individuals.

Input material: thymocytes. This sequence was found in a boy under two years old with a congenital heart defect.

CDR3 nucleotide sequence: TGTGCCAGCAGTGAAAGTACAGGGGGAGACACTGAAGCTTTCTTT. This sequence encodes CASSESTGGDTEAFF. The rearrangement joins TRBV25-1 to TRBJ1-1, with 8 bases that match TRBD1. Trimming took 2 bases from V and 3 from J; bases not matched to a gene: 5. Germline CDR1 reads MGHDK; CDR2 reads SYGVNS. The CDR3 is 15 amino acids. The variable domain in full, with the rest retrieved from reference TRBV25-1 and TRBJ1-1, is EADIYQTPRYLVIGTGKKITLECSQTMGHDKMYWYQQDPGMELHLIHYSYGVNSTEKGDLSSESTVSRIRTEHFPLTLESARPSHTSQYLCASSESTGGDTEAFFGQGTRLTVV.